The entry below gives a single T cell receptor beta chain sequence along with its context. This record belongs to a study of blood T cell repertoires in COVID-19. Overall study: Spain, Italy and the United States supplied samples that represented acute and convalescent COVID-19. PBMCs, B-cell-depleted T cells, or T cells were the source of the cDNA or gDNA that made up the material.

The germline CDR1 and CDR2 sequences are MNHEY and SVGEGT. This CDR3 is built from 17 residues. V trimming: 6 bases; J trimming: 4 bases; junction bases outside the gene matches: 12. Profiling relied on immunoSEQ multiplex PCR, and the TCRdb table lists in-frame clones only, not all of them. The sample shows around 98,000 clones, less than 85% of them seen only once. The sequence derives from a man in his 70s with active or convalescent COVID-19. What was sequenced was peripheral blood. This chain uses TRBV6-2 or TRBV6-3 with TRBJ2-7; 13 positions match TRBD2. This chain's CDR3 is CASSPLPGTSGEYEQYF. CDR3 coding DNA: TGTGCCAGCAGCCCCCTTCCCGGGACTAGCGGGGAGTACGAGCAGTACTTC.